A single sample gave rise to the 6 T cell receptor beta chains below, sequenced in a study of T cells in Graves' hyperthyroidism and ophthalmopathy (dated by TCRdb to the late 2010s). Library generation was performed with multiplex PCR. Sequencing relied on an Illumina HiSeq 2000. The TCR beta CDR3 regions were amplified from the RNA transcripts. The first round of RT-PCR for the TCR CDR3 was performed with the HTBI primer set and the Qiagen OneStep RT-PCR kit. TCRdb reanalyzed the raw reads on its own, using fastp at Q25 for trimming and MiXCR for clone calling, and kept in-frame beta chains. When rows share a CDR3 protein, they turn into one entry using the most common DNA and genes. Recorded for this sample are hundreds of thousands of distinct CDR3 sequences; around 21% of them occurred a single time. The ten largest clones take up under 35% of the sample. Sequencing was performed on blood. The source is a man younger than 45 with Graves' ophthalmopathy.

This clonotype was observed at least ten times. The chain employs TRBV20-1 and TRBJ2-3, with 11 bases matching TRBD2. The CDR3 loop spans 21 amino acids. The germline V gene encodes CDR1 DFQATT and CDR2 SNEGSKA (reference sequence). The V segment lost 1 base and the J segment 0 bases; nucleotides outside the gene matches: 18. CDR3 amino acids: CSARVGSGRATRFPSTDTQYF. CDR3 DNA sequence: TGCAGTGCTAGAGTTGGTAGCGGGAGGGCAACGAGATTCCCTAGCACAGATACGCAGTATTTT.

The genes are TRBV4-1 and TRBJ2-1; TRBD1 matches at 8 bases. The CDR3 is 12 residues long. V shed 5 bases and J 9 bases; nucleotides not matched to a gene: 3. The germline V gene encodes CDR1 MGHRA and CDR2 YSYEKL. The DNA for the CDR3 is TGCGCCAGCAGCTCAGGGGGCATTGAGCAGTTCTTC. Residues: CASSSGGIEQFF.

This clonotype was recorded at least ten times. This sequence joins TRBV5-8 and TRBJ2-3, with TRBD2 matching 10 bases. With 4 bases clipped from V and 0 bases from J, the junction kept 8 bases outside the gene matches. From germline, CDR1 is SGHTS and CDR2 YDEGEE. The CDR3 extends over 17 amino acids. Written as DNA, the CDR3 is TGTGCCAGCAGCCCGCCAGCGGGAGGGGGAAGCACAGATACGCAGTATTTT. It specifies CASSPPAGGGSTDTQYF.

The chain uses TRBV25-1 and TRBJ2-7; 11 nucleotides line up with TRBD2. Germline CDR1 and CDR2: MGHDK and SYGVNS. The ends lost 3 bases at V and 1 base at J; junction bases unmatched: 11. This CDR3 region has 18 residues. The CDR3 loop reads CASSDPGGLAGVSYEQYF. CDR3 coding DNA: TGTGCCAGCAGTGACCCAGGTGGACTAGCGGGTGTATCCTACGAGCAGTACTTC.

This clonotype came up a few times. The V gene is TRBV3-1, the J gene TRBJ1-3; 9 nucleotides match TRBD1. After removal of 5 bases from V and 6 bases from J, the junction contained 5 bases not matched to a gene. Germline V gives CDR1 LGHDT, CDR2 YNNKEL (reference sequence). This CDR3 comprises 14 residues. The CDR3 DNA follows: TGTGCCAGCAGCTGGGACAGGGATGCAAACACCATATATTTT. Amino acid sequence: CASSWDRDANTIYF.

The chain is built from TRBV24-1 and TRBJ2-1; 8 bases map to TRBD1. Germline V gene data show CDR1 as KGHDR and CDR2 as SFDVKD. The CDR3 consists of 15 residues. With V trimmed by 1 base and J by 8 bases, 6 bases remained unmatched. The CDR3 spells CATSDLAQGVDEQFF. DNA of the CDR3: TGTGCCACCAGTGATTTAGCACAGGGGGTGGATGAGCAGTTCTTC.